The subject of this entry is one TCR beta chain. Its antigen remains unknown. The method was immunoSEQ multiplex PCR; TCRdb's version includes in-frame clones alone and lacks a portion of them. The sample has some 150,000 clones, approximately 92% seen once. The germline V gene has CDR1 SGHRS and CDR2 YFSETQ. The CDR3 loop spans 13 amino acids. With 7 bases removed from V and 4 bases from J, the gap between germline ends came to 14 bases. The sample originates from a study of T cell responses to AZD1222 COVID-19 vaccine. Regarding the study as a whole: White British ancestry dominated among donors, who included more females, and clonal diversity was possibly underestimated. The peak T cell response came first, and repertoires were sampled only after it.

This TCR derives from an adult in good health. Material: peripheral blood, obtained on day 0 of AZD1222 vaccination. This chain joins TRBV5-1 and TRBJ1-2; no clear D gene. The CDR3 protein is CASFDRGLYGYTF. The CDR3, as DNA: TGCGCCAGCTTTGATCGAGGGCTCTATGGCTACACCTTC.